This TCR beta chain was sequenced for a study of cytomegalovirus exposure and HLA in healthy donors. The CDR3 length is 11 residues. The germline CDR1 and CDR2 sequences are SQVTM and ANQGSEA. Amplification used 60 Vbeta primers and 13 Jbeta primers. Only in-frame clones appear in the TCRdb table, and some are missing; sequencing was by immunoSEQ multiplex PCR. The sample records 100,000 to 150,000 clones, around 70% being singletons. This clone was counted a single time. Mismatch with germline at one junction end may stem from a read error. Within the sample, other DNA sequences also encode this same CDR3.

Sequenced input: PBMCs. V is TRBV29-1 and J is TRBJ1-2; D call uncertain. The receptor was isolated from a woman in her forties in good health and CMV-seropositive. CDR3 protein: CSVDKGSGVDF. CDR3 coding DNA: TGCAGCGTTGACAAAGGGAGTGGAGTAGACTTC.